The table lists the clone carrying this T cell receptor (beta chain) with a few counts. The sample belongs to a study of blood T cell repertoires in COVID-19. About the research overall: Whether acute or convalescent, the COVID-19 samples came from the United States, Italy and Spain. PBMCs, B-cell-depleted T cells, or T cells were the source of the cDNA or gDNA that made up the material.

Trimming removed 1 base from V and 7 bases from J, with 7 bases in between. This CDR3 contains 12 residues. Germline CDR1 is LNHDA and CDR2 is SQIVND (reference sequence). TCRdb's table, derived via immunoSEQ multiplex PCR, lists solely in-frame clones and lacks some. The table includes about 60,000 clones, 65% to 90% detected once. The origin of this receptor is a man aged 45-60 years with COVID-19, enrolled during active disease. The genes are TRBV19 and TRBJ1-1; D unclear. Sample: peripheral blood. The chain's CDR3 is CASSIAGREAFF. For the CDR3, the DNA is TGTGCCAGTAGTATAGCAGGCCGTGAAGCTTTCTTT.